In its sample, the clone carrying this T cell receptor beta chain was seen a few times. Its specificity is unknown. This record comes from a study of T cells in Graves' hyperthyroidism and ophthalmopathy. Study outcomes and limitations: Prediction of ophthalmopathy progression came a median 6.5 months pre-onset.

Germline V lookup: CDR1 DFQATT, CDR2 SNEGSKA (reference sequence). This CDR3 comprises 16 residues. V was trimmed by 6 bases and J by 2 bases, leaving 17 bases between them. The CDR3 regions of TCR beta were amplified from RNA transcripts. Carried out on the TCR CDR3, a first-round RT-PCR used the HTBI primer set. TCRdb independently ran MiXCR on the multiplex PCR reads; one entry per CDR3 protein. In the table there are roughly 570,000 distinct CDR3 sequences, more than 45% of which are singletons. V gene TRBV20-1 combines with J gene TRBJ1-6, with D possibly TRBD1 on 5 matching bases. The sequence was obtained from a woman aged 18-30 years with Graves' hyperthyroidism. The sequencing input was peripheral blood or thyroid tissue (not recorded which). CDR3 sequence: CSAINGARTYNSPLHF. The CDR3 DNA reads TGCAGTGCCATTAACGGGGCGCGGACCTATAATTCACCCCTCCACTTT.